This TCR beta chain was observed in a study of patients and donors after allogeneic stem cell transplantation. The CDR3 is made up of 13 amino acids. The V gene's germline CDR1 is SEHNR and CDR2 FQNEAQ (reference sequence). V was pared by 1 base and J by 5 bases, with 6 bases between. Each CDR3 protein is one row after TCRdb ran MiXCR on the RT-PCR reads. The sample includes under 35,000 distinct CDR3 sequences, roughly a third of them seen just once. The chain links TRBV7-9 to TRBJ2-1; tentative D call: TRBD1 (5 bases). Sequenced: blood, either unsorted or a sorted T cell fraction (not recorded which). This receptor was identified in a human donor who was either an allogeneic HSCT recipient or a stem cell or donor lymphocyte infusion donor (not recorded which). It is not recorded whose cells these are; they may come from a transplant donor. The CDR3 loop reads CASSLEGNNEQFF. CDR3 bases: TGTGCCAGCAGCTTAGAGGGGAACAATGAGCAGTTCTTC.